Shown below are 3 T cell receptor beta chains from a single sample sequenced in a study of post-analysis software for immune sequencing data. Findings of the study overall: Five TRBV segments, TRBV5-6, TRBV5-1 and TRBV20-1 among them, were found more frequent in patients than controls.

Their antigens remain unidentified. Prepared libraries of TCR beta cDNA carried unique molecular identifiers. TCRdb recomputed calls from the PCR reads with MiXCR, one row per CDR3 protein. The sample holds hundreds of thousands of distinct CDR3 sequences; approximately 45% are singletons and the top ten take roughly 12%. Sequencing was carried out using blood. Receptors originate from a girl aged 10 to 17 with multiple sclerosis.

This chain links TRBV9 with TRBJ2-3; D is unresolved. The CDR3 length is 14 residues. The germline CDR1 and CDR2 sequences are SGDLS and YYNGEE. The germline V and J ends were trimmed by 3 bases and 0 bases, with 8 bases remaining between them. CDR3 loop: CASSASRSTDTQYF. In DNA form, the CDR3 reads TGTGCCAGCAGCGCCTCTAGGAGCACAGATACGCAGTATTTT.

The V call is TRBV12-3 or TRBV12-4, the J call TRBJ2-1, with D possibly TRBD2 on 5 matching bases. The CDR3 runs 11 residues. V lost 6 bases to trimming and J lost 12 bases, with 12 bases between them. CDR3 sequence: CASSLTSMQFF. CDR3 coding DNA: TGTGCCAGCAGCCTCACTAGTATGCAGTTCTTC.

This clonotype was seen more than once but under ten times. The V gene is TRBV15, the J gene TRBJ2-5; 8 bases map to TRBD1. CDR3 length equals 16 residues. Germline CDR1 and CDR2: LNHNV and YYDKDF (reference sequence). The V gene end was trimmed by 1 base and the J gene end by 3 bases; junction bases not matched to a gene: 7. The CDR3 DNA is TGTGCCACCAGCAGAGGGGACGACAGGGGTGAAGAGACCCAGTACTTC. Translation: CATSRGDDRGEETQYF.